One and the same sample provided the 5 T cell receptor beta chains below, sequenced in a study of blood T cell repertoires in COVID-19. Here immunoSEQ multiplex PCR was the method, and the copy in TCRdb shows in-frame clones only, minus some. The table includes around 60,000 clones, about nine tenths detected once. Material for sequencing was peripheral blood. Receptors were obtained from a man aged 60 to 75 with acute or convalescent COVID-19.

V usage is TRBV7-2 and J usage is TRBJ2-4; TRBD1 matches at 8 bases. The CDR3 is made up of 14 amino acids. The J segment lost 7 bases and the V segment lost 1 base, leaving 3 bases of the junction unmatched. Germline CDR1 SGHTA, CDR2 FQGNSA. As DNA, the CDR3 is TGTGCCAGCAGCTTAGGGACAGGGTTCAACATTCAGTACTTC. It translates to CASSLGTGFNIQYF.

V and J are TRBV21-1 and TRBJ2-1; TRBD2, the D gene given by the table, was not confirmed from the DNA. TRBV21-1 is a documented pseudogene. The CDR3 has 16 amino acids. CDR3 sequence reads: CASSKSLVVSYNEQFF. CDR3 DNA sequence: TGTGCCAGCAGCAAATCCCTGGTAGTCTCCTACAATGAGCAGTTCTTC.

The chain links TRBV12-5 to TRBJ1-5, with D unclear. The germline V gene has CDR1 LGHNT and CDR2 FRNRAP. The germline V and J ends were trimmed by 0 bases and 0 bases, with 24 bases remaining between them. The CDR3 length is 21 residues. This CDR3 reads CASGLVLIPYMGSDSNQPQHF. CDR3 bases: TGTGCTAGTGGTTTGGTACTAATCCCCTACATGGGTTCGGATAGCAATCAGCCCCAGCATTTT. Using reference TRBV12-5 and TRBJ1-5 for the parts outside the CDR3, the full variable domain is DARVTQTPRHKVTEMGQEVTMRCQPILGHNTVFWYRQTMMQGLELLAYFRNRAPLDDSGMPKDRFSAEMPDATLATLKIQPSEPRDSAVYFCASGLVLIPYMGSDSNQPQHFGDGTRLSIL.

The CDR3 spells CASSSTQKLPYGYTF. The DNA of the CDR3 is TGTGCCAGCAGTTCCACCCAAAAACTCCCCTATGGCTACACCTTC. J is TRBJ1-2 and V is TRBV27; D unresolved. This CDR3 region has 15 residues. V was pared by 4 bases and J by 4 bases, with 16 bases between. CDR1 and CDR2 from the germline V gene are MNHEY and SMNVEV (reference sequence).

The rearrangement joins TRBV15 to TRBJ1-5, with 7 bases aligning to TRBD1. V was clipped by 4 bases and J by 0 bases; unmatched bases: 3. CDR3 length: 15 residues. CDR1 and CDR2 (germline): LNHNV, YYDKDF (reference sequence). The CDR3 DNA reads as TGTGCCACCAGCAAAGACAGGGCTAGCAATCAGCCCCAGCATTTT. Translated: CATSKDRASNQPQHF.